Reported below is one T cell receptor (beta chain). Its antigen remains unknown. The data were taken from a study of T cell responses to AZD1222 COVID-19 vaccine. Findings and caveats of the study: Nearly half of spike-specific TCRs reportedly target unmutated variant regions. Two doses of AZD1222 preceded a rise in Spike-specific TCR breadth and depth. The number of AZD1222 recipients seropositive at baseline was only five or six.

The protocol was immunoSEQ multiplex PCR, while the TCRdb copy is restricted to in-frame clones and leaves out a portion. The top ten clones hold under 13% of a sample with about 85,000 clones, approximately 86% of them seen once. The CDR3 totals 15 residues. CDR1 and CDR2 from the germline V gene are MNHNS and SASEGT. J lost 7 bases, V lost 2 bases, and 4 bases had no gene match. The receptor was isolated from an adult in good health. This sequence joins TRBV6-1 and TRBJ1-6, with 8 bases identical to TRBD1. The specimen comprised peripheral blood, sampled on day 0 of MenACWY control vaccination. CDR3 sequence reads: CASSERPGGNSPLHF. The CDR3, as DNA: TGTGCCAGCAGTGAACGGCCAGGGGGCAATTCACCCCTCCACTTT.